This TCR beta chain is drawn from a study of beta chain features in type 1 diabetes. Regarding the study as a whole: People with Type 1 diabetes carried modestly yet significantly shorter TCRB CDR3s in all four CD4+ subsets.

In regard to this clone: What it binds is unknown.

Germline V gene data show CDR1 as GTSNPN and CDR2 as SVGIG (reference sequence). The CDR3 runs 12 residues. V shed 2 bases and J shed 6 bases, with 11 bases lying between them. Expressed TCRB transcripts were sequenced, since all the RNA that had been isolated was reverse transcribed. Here immunoSEQ multiplex PCR was the method, and the copy in TCRdb shows in-frame clones only, minus some. The table records roughly 350,000 clones, roughly 9.8% of them present only once. The TCR comes from a man in his thirties or forties with type 1 diabetes. The J gene is TRBJ2-7, the V gene TRBV30; D is unclear. Sequences were obtained from central memory CD4+ T cells from blood. The DNA of the CDR3 is TGTGCCTGGAGTAGTCTTGGTCTCGAGCAGTACTTC. Its translation is CAWSSLGLEQYF.